This TCR beta chain was observed in a study of T cell responses to AZD1222 COVID-19 vaccine. General study points: Mapped onto spike, vaccine-associated CD4 TCRs spanned it and were dominant at 160-218 and 743-854. No day 14 peak samples; only post-peak repertoires were characterized.

This CDR3 has 15 amino acids. Per germline, CDR1 MNHEY and CDR2 SVGAGI. With 4 bases clipped from V and 5 bases from J, the junction kept 7 bases outside the gene matches. A note on this clone: The antigen is unknown.

TCRdb's copy holds only in-frame clones and misses some; the assay was immunoSEQ multiplex PCR. This sample yields some 80,000 clones, of which approximately 90% are seen a single time; about 9.1% belongs to the top ten. The chain joins TRBV6-5 to TRBJ1-1, with TRBD1 matching 10 bases. This sample comprised peripheral blood, obtained 28 days after the second dose of the MenACWY control vaccine. The TCR sequence derives from an adult who received the MenACWY meningococcal vaccine as a control. The CDR3 here is CASSLPRTGGTEAFF. CDR3 nucleotides: TGTGCCAGCAGTTTACCGAGGACAGGGGGAACTGAAGCTTTCTTT.